The clone carrying this T cell receptor (beta chain) was picked up a small number of times. These data originate in a study of control samples from healthy donors and cancer patients. Measured with immunoSEQ multiplex PCR; TCRdb has only the in-frame clones, and not every one. The sample shows some 65,000 clones, roughly 84% of them seen only once. V was pared by 1 base and J by 0 bases, with 7 bases between. The CDR3 loop spans 14 amino acids. Per germline, CDR1 GTSNPN and CDR2 SVGIG (reference sequence). The chain is built from TRBV30 and TRBJ1-3, with D possibly matching TRBD1 (5 bases). The clonotype originates from a woman in her forties or fifties with lung cancer. Sequencing was performed on PBMCs. Written as DNA, the CDR3 is TGTGCCTGGAGTGAAGGGGACTCTGGAAACACCATATATTTT. Amino acid sequence: CAWSEGDSGNTIYF.